The rows below give T cell receptor beta chains drawn from one sample of a study of T cells after yellow fever vaccination. TCRdb fed the 5' RACE reads into MiXCR, producing one record per CDR3 protein. The sample consists of roughly 500,000 distinct CDR3 sequences, under 25% of them appearing once. The sequencing used PBMCs, collected 15 days after the yellow fever booster vaccination. These receptors came from a man aged 30-40 years who received the YFV17D yellow fever vaccine. Each CDR3 is given with its conserved first and last residue. Fields, in order: clone size, J gene, D gene, V gene, CDR3 protein, CDR3 DNA. The D gene is left open where the match is weak. Not all rows give a size; the values are once, few, many and, for expanded clones, a class.

- | TRBJ1-4 | TRBD1 | TRBV7-2 | CASSEYRGREKLFF | TGTGCCAGCAGCGAATACAGGGGGCGCGAAAAACTGTTTTTT
- | TRBJ2-7 | TRBD1 | TRBV6-5 | CASHTGVEQYF | TGTGCCAGCCACACAGGGGTCGAGCAGTACTTC
few | TRBJ1-4 | - | TRBV20-1 | CSASRLPGEKLFF | TGCAGTGCCTCCCGGCTTCCGGGTGAAAAACTGTTTTTT
few | TRBJ2-1 | TRBD2 | TRBV11-2 | CASSTWTSSNEQFF | TGTGCCAGCAGCACGTGGACTAGCTCCAATGAGCAGTTCTTC
- | TRBJ1-5 | - | TRBV20-1 | CSAQHPLGNQPQHF | TGCAGTGCTCAACACCCGTTAGGCAATCAGCCCCAGCATTTT
- | TRBJ2-5 | TRBD1 | TRBV10-2 | CASEPLGTGERGHNLSF | TGCGCCAGTGAACCCCTCGGGACAGGGGAAAGGGGCCATAATTTGTCCTTC
few | TRBJ2-5 | TRBD2 | TRBV18 | CASSPLASGRTRETQYF | TGTGCCAGCTCACCACTGGCTAGCGGGAGGACACGGGAGACCCAGTACTTC
- | TRBJ2-7 | - | TRBV7-9 | CASTPLRVASNEQYF | TGTGCCAGCACCCCCCTTAGGGTGGCTAGCAACGAGCAGTACTTC
- | TRBJ2-1 | - | TRBV5-1 | CASSLQTVNNEQFF | TGCGCCAGCAGCTTGCAGACTGTCAACAATGAGCAGTTCTTC
- | TRBJ2-5 | TRBD2 | TRBV5-1 | CASSTWTSGQETQYF | TGCGCCAGCAGCACCTGGACTAGCGGACAAGAGACCCAGTACTTC
few | TRBJ2-3 | - | TRBV5-1 | CASSLDTAYTDTQYF | TGCGCCAGCAGCTTGGATACAGCTTACACAGATACGCAGTATTTT
few | TRBJ2-7 | TRBD1 | TRBV20-1 | CSADRGSYEQYF | TGCAGTGCCGACAGGGGTTCCTACGAGCAGTACTTC
many | TRBJ2-3 | TRBD2 | TRBV6-2/TRBV6-3 | CASSSNLAVSTDTQYF | TGTGCCAGCAGTTCCAACCTAGCGGTTAGCACAGATACGCAGTATTTT
- | TRBJ2-7 | TRBD2 | TRBV20-1 | CSARGTSGRALHEQYF | TGCAGTGCTAGGGGTACTAGCGGGAGGGCATTACACGAGCAGTACTTC
- | TRBJ1-1 | - | TRBV19 | CASIGLPNTEAFF | TGTGCCAGTATAGGTCTCCCCAACACTGAAGCTTTCTTT
few | TRBJ2-5 | TRBD2 | TRBV29-1 | CSVEDPVTSGIQETQYF | TGCAGCGTTGAAGATCCCGTGACTAGCGGAATCCAAGAGACCCAGTACTTC
- | TRBJ1-3 | - | TRBV5-6 | CASSLGLFGNTIYF | TGTGCCAGCAGCTTGGGGCTTTTTGGAAACACCATATATTTT
few | TRBJ2-2 | - | TRBV6-1 | CASSLQVLAVHGELFF | TGTGCCAGCAGCCTACAGGTTCTCGCCGTTCACGGGGAGCTGTTTTTT
- | TRBJ2-3 | TRBD2 | TRBV15 | CATRTGLAGSTDTQYF | TGTGCCACCAGGACGGGACTAGCGGGAAGCACAGATACGCAGTATTTT
- | TRBJ2-5 | - | TRBV7-2 | CASSFRTDQETQYF | TGTGCCAGCAGCTTCCGGACAGACCAAGAGACCCAGTACTTC
- | TRBJ2-7 | TRBD2 | TRBV12-3/TRBV12-4 | CASSYEPRTSGSHEQYF | TGTGCCAGCAGTTACGAACCGCGGACTAGCGGGAGCCACGAGCAGTACTTC
- | TRBJ2-7 | TRBD1 | TRBV2 | CASSRDSQAYEQYF | TGTGCCAGCAGTAGGGACAGCCAAGCTTACGAGCAGTACTTC
- | TRBJ2-7 | - | TRBV7-6 | CASSLAAGLTYEQYF | TGTGCCAGCAGCTTAGCAGCGGGCCTAACCTACGAGCAGTACTTC
few | TRBJ2-1 | - | TRBV20-1 | CSARDQGGGEQFF | TGCAGTGCTAGAGACCAAGGCGGCGGTGAGCAGTTCTTC
few | TRBJ2-7 | TRBD1 | TRBV7-2 | CASSGDREEEGYEQYF | TGTGCCAGCAGCGGGGACAGGGAAGAAGAGGGCTACGAGCAGTACTTC
- | TRBJ2-1 | - | TRBV29-1 | CSAFGLARTYNEQFF | TGCAGCGCCTTCGGACTGGCCAGAACCTACAATGAGCAGTTCTTC
- | TRBJ2-5 | TRBD2 | TRBV20-1 | CSASLAGVRETQYF | TGCAGTGCTAGTTTAGCGGGAGTAAGAGAGACCCAGTACTTC
many | TRBJ2-7 | TRBD2 | TRBV6-2/TRBV6-3 | CASSYGGSGYEQYF | TGTGCCAGCAGTTACGGCGGGAGTGGGTACGAGCAGTACTTC